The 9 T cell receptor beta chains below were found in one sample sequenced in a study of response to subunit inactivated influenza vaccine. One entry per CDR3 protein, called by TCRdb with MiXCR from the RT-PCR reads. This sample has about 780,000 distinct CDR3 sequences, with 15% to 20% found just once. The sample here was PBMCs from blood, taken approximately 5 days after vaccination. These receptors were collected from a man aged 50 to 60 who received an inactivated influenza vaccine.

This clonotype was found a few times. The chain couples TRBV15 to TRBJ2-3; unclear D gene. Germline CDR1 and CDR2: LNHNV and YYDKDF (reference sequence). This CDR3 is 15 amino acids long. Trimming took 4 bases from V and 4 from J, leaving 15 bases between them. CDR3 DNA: TGTGCCACCAGCAAACAAATCTCAACAGCAGATACGCAGTATTTT. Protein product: CATSKQISTADTQYF.

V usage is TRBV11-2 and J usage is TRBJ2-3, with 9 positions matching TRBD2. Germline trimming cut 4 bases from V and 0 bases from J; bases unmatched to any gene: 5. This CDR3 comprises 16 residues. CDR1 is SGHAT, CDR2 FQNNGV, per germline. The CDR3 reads CASSWQLAGSTDTQYF. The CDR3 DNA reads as TGTGCCAGCAGCTGGCAACTAGCGGGTAGCACAGATACGCAGTATTTT.

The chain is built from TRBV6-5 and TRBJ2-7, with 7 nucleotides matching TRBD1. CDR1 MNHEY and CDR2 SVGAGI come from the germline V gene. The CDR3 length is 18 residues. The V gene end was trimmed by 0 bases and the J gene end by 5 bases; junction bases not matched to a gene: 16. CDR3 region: CASSYSNPARAGGNEQYF. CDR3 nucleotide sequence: TGTGCCAGCAGTTACTCGAATCCCGCTCGGGCAGGGGGTAACGAGCAGTACTTC.

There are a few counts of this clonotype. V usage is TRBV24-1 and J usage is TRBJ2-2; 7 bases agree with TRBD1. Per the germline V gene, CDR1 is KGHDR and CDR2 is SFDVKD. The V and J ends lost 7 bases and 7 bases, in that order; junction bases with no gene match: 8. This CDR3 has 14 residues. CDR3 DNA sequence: TGTGCCACCAGGGAACAGGGGTTCGTCGGGGAGCTGTTTTTT. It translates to CATREQGFVGELFF.

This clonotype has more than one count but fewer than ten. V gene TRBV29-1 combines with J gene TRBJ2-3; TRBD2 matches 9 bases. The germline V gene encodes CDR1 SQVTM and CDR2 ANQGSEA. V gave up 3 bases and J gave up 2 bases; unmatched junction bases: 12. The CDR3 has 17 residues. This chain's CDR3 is CSVDGREGLIPTDTQYF. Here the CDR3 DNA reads TGCAGCGTTGATGGGCGGGAGGGCTTGATCCCCACAGATACGCAGTATTTT.

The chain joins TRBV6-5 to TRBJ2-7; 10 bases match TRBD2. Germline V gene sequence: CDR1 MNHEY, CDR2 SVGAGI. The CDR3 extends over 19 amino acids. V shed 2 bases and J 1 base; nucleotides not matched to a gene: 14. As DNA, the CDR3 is TGTGCCAGCAGTTACACGCCCCTACTAGCGGGGCTGTCATCCTACGAGCAGTACTTC. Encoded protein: CASSYTPLLAGLSSYEQYF.

This CDR3 reads CATSARGTGHTDTQYF. The CDR3 DNA reads TGTGCCACCAGCGCCCGGGGTACAGGGCACACAGATACGCAGTATTTT. V usage is TRBV24-1 and J usage is TRBJ2-3; TRBD1 might be the D (6 bases). Germline-derived CDR1 and CDR2 are KGHDR and SFDVKD. Trimming pared 7 bases from V and 2 bases from J, leaving 18 bases between. There are 16 residues in the CDR3.

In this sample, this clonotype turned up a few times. CDR3 sequence reads: CASMEFTVGSGANVLTF. CDR3 sequence (DNA): TGTGCCAGCATGGAATTTACGGTCGGCTCTGGGGCCAACGTCCTGACTTTC. This chain links TRBV6-1 with TRBJ2-6, with D uncertain. V was cut by 7 bases and J by 0 bases, with 16 bases left in between. Looked up from germline, CDR1 is MNHNS and CDR2 is SASEGT. The CDR3 loop spans 17 amino acids.

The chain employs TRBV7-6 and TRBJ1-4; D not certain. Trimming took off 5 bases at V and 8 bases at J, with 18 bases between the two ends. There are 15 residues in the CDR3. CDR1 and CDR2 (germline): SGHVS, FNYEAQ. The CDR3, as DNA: TGTGCCAGCAGCCCGGTAGGGAGCCGGTGGGAAAAACTGTTTTTT. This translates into CASSPVGSRWEKLFF.